This T cell receptor (beta chain) was identified during a study of T-cell memory formation after mild COVID-19. Study-wide background: For the most part, TCR clusters were specific to one donor. Overall study results and limits: Largely, contracting CD4+ clones fell within CM and EM, and contracting CD8+ clones within EMRA. Prior to infection, memory already included some responding clones, suggesting cross-reactive memory joined.

TCR alpha and TCR beta cDNA libraries carrying sample barcodes and UMIs were produced by 5'RACE using constant-segment primers. From the 5' RACE reads, TCRdb called clonotypes with MiXCR, one entry per CDR3 protein. The sample consists of fewer than 250,000 distinct CDR3 sequences, 10% to 13% of them appearing once. This clonotype was observed a single time. Its antigen is currently unknown. The ends were cut back, 2 bases at V and 6 bases at J, with 9 bases in the middle. Germline V CDR1 and CDR2: SGHAT, FQNNGV. This CDR3 is built from 13 residues. The chain carries TRBV11-2 and TRBJ2-3; TRBD2 might be the D (6 bases). This sequence was found in a man aged 18 to 30 who had mild COVID-19 (a few samples of this study predate the infection). Cell type and time point are not known. Source material: PBMCs or a T cell subset sorted from them (not recorded which). This CDR3 reads CASSLLLADTQYF. As DNA, the CDR3 is TGTGCCAGCAGCTTACTCCTAGCGGATACGCAGTATTTT.